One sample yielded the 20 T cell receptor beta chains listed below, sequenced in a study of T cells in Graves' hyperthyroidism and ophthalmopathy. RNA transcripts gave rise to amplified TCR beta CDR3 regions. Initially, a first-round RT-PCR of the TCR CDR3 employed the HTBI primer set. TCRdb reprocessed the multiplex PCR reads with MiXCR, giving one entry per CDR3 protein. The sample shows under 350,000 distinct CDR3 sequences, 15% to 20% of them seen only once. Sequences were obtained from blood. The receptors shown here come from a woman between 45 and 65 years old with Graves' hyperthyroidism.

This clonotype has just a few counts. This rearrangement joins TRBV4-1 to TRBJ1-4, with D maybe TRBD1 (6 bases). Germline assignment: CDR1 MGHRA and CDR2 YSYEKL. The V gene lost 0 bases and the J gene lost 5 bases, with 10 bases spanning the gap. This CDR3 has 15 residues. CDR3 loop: CASSQDRGLNEKLFF. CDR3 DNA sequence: TGCGCCAGCAGCCAAGACAGGGGACTGAATGAAAAACTGTTTTTT.

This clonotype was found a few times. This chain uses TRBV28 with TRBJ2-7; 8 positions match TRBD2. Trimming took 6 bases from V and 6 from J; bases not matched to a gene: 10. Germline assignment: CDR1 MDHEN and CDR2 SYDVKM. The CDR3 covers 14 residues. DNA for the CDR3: TGTGCCAGCAGCCTCGGGGGGGGGGGCTTCGAGCAGTACGTC. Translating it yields CASSLGGGGFEQYV.

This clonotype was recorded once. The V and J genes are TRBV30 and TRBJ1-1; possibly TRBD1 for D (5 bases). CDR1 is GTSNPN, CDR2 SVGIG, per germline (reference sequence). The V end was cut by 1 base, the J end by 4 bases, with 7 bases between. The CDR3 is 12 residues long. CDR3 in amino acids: CAWSGGATEAFF. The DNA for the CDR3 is TGTGCCTGGAGTGGAGGGGCCACTGAAGCTTTCTTT.

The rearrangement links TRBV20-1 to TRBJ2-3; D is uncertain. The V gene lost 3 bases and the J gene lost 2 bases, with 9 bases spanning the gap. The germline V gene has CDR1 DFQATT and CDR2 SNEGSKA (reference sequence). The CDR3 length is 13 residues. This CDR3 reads CSASGDATDTQYF. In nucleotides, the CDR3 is TGCAGTGCTAGTGGTGATGCCACAGATACGCAGTATTTT.

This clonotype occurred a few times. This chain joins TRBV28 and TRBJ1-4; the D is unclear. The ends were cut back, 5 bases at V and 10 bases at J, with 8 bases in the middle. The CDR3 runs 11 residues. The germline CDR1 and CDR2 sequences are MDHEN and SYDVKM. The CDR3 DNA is TGTGCCAGCAGTACGGAACCAAAACTGTTTTTT. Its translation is CASSTEPKLFF.

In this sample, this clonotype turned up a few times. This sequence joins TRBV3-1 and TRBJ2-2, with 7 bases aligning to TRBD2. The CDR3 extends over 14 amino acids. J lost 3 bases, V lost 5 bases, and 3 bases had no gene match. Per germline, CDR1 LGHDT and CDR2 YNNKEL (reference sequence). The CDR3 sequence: CASSAGLHTGELFF. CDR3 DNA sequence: TGTGCCAGCAGCGCGGGACTACACACCGGGGAGCTGTTTTTT.

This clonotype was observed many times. The CDR3 coding sequence is TGTGCCAGCAGCTTGGACGGAAACAGGGAGACCCAGTACTTC. Residues: CASSLDGNRETQYF. This rearrangement joins TRBV13 to TRBJ2-5, with TRBD1 as a possible D gene (5 bases). V lost 3 bases to trimming and J lost 5 bases, with 13 bases between them. The length of the CDR3 is 14 residues. Germline values: CDR1 PRHDT, CDR2 FYEKMQ (reference sequence).

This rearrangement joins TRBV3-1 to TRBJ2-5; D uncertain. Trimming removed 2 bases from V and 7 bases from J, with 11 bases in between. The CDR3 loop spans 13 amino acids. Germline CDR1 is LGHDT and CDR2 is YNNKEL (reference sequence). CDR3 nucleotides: TGTGCCAGCAGCCAATTAGTGTTGGCGACCCAGTACTTC. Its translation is CASSQLVLATQYF.

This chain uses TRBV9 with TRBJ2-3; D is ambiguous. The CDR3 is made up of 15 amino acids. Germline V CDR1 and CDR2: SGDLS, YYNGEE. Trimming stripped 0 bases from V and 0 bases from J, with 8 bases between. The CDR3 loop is CASSVGDTSTDTQYF. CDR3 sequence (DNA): TGTGCCAGCAGCGTAGGTGATACTAGCACAGATACGCAGTATTTT.

CDR3 in DNA: TGCAGCGTTGTTACGGACACAGGCAATCAGCCCCAGCATTTT. Translation gives CSVVTDTGNQPQHF. The J gene is TRBJ1-5, the V gene TRBV29-1; D perhaps matches TRBD1 (5 bases). The CDR3 extends over 14 amino acids. Germline assignment: CDR1 SQVTM and CDR2 ANQGSEA. Between the trimmed V and J ends, which lost 4 bases and 2 bases, there was a span of 12 bases.

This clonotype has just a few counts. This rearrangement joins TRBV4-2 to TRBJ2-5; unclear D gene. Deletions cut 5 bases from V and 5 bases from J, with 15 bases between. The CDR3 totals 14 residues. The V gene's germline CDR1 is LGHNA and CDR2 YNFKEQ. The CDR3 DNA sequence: TGTGCCAGCAGCGTCAGTAACGGCGCGGAGACCCAGTACTTC. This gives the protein CASSVSNGAETQYF.

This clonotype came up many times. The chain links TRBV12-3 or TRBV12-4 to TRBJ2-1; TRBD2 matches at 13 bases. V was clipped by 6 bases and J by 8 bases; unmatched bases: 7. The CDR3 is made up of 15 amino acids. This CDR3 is CASSPTSGGADEQFF. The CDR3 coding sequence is TGTGCCAGCAGCCCTACTAGCGGGGGGGCCGATGAGCAGTTCTTC.

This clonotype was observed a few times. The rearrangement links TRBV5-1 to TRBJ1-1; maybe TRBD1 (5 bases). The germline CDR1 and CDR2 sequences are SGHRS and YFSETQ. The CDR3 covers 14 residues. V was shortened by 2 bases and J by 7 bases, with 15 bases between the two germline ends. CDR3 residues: CASSLGEGRGEAFF. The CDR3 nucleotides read TGCGCCAGCAGCTTAGGAGAGGGGAGGGGTGAAGCTTTCTTT.

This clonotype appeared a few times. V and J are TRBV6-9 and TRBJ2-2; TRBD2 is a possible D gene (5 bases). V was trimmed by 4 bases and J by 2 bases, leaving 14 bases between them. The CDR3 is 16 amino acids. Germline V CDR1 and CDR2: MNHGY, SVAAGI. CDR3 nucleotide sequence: TGTGCCAGCAGTTTCATGGGAGACTATAACACCGGGGAGCTGTTTTTT. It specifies CASSFMGDYNTGELFF.

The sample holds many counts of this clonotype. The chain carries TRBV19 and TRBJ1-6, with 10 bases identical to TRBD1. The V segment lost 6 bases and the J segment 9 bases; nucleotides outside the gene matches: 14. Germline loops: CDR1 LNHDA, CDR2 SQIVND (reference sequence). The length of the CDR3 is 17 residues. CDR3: CASSSSGGQGDFSPLHF. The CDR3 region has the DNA TGTGCCAGTAGCAGTTCTGGTGGACAGGGGGATTTTTCACCCCTCCACTTT.

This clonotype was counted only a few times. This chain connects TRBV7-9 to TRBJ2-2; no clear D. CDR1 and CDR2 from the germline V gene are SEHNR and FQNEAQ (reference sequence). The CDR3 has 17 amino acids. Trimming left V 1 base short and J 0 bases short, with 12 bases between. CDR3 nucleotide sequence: TGTGCCAGCAGCTTAGAAGAGGACGGCGCGAACACCGGGGAGCTGTTTTTT. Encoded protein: CASSLEEDGANTGELFF.

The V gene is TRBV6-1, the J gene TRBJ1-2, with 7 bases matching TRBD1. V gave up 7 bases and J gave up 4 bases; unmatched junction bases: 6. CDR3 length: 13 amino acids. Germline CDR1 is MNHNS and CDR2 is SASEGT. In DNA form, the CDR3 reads TGTGCCAGCAACACCGGGACAGCCTATGGCTACACCTTC. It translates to CASNTGTAYGYTF.

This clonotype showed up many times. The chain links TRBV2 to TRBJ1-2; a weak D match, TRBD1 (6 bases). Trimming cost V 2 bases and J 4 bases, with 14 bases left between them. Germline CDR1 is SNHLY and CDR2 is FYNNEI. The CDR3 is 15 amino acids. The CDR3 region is CASSEQWTAFYGYTF. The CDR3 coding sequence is TGTGCCAGCAGTGAACAGTGGACAGCATTCTATGGCTACACCTTC.

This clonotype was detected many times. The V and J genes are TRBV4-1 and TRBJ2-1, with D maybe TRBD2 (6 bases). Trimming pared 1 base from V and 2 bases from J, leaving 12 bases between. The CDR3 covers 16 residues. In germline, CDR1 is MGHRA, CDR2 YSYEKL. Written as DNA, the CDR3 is TGCGCCAGCAGCCAAGCGACTAGTCCCACCTACAATGAGCAGTTCTTC. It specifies CASSQATSPTYNEQFF.

The CDR3 nucleotides are TGCAGCGTTGTGGGGGGGATCACTGAAGCTTTCTTT. Translated: CSVVGGITEAFF. The genes are TRBV29-1 and TRBJ1-1; possibly TRBD1 for D (5 bases). V lost 4 bases, J lost 4 bases, and 10 bases lay in between. This CDR3 has 12 residues. Germline V gene data show CDR1 as SQVTM and CDR2 as ANQGSEA.